This T cell receptor (beta chain) was captured by sequencing in a study of control samples from healthy donors and cancer patients. CDR1 and CDR2 (germline): MNHEY, SMNVEV (reference sequence). The CDR3 is 12 residues long. Between the trimmed V and J ends, which lost 2 bases and 13 bases, there was a span of 9 bases. Clones were read by immunoSEQ multiplex PCR, and TCRdb kept only the in-frame ones, dropping some. Of approximately 150,000 clones listed, 95% to 96% are singletons. Material for sequencing was blood. This sequence joins TRBV27 and TRBJ1-6; tentatively, D is TRBD1 (5 bases). The receptor was derived from a woman in her thirties in good health. The CDR3 is CASSLGTGPLHF. Written as DNA, the CDR3 is TGTGCCAGCAGTTTAGGGACCGGGCCCCTCCACTTT.